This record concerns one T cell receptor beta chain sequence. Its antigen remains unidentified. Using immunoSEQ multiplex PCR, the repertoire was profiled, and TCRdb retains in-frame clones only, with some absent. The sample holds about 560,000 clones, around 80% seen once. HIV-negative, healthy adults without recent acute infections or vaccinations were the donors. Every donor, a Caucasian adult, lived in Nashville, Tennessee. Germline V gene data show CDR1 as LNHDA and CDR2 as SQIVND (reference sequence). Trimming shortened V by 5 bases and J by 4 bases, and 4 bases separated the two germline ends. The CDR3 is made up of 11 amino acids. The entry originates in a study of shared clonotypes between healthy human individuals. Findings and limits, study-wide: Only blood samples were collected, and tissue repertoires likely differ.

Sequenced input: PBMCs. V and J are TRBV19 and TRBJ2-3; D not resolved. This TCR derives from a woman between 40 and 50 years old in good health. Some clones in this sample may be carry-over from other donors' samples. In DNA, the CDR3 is TGTGCCAGTAGTGGCGCAGATACGCAGTATTTT. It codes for CASSGADTQYF.